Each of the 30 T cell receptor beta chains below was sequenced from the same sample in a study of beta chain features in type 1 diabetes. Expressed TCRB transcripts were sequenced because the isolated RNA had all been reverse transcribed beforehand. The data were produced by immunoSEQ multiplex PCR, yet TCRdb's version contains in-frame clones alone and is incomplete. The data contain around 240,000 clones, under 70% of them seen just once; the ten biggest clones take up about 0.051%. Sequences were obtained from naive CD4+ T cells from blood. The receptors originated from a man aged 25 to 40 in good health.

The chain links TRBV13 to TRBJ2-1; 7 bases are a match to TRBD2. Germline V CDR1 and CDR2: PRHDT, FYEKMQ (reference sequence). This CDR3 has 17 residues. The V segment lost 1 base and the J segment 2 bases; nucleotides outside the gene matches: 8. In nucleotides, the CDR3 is TGTGCCAGCAGCTTAGAAGGTAGCGGGTTCCCCTACAATGAGCAGTTCTTC. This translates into CASSLEGSGFPYNEQFF.

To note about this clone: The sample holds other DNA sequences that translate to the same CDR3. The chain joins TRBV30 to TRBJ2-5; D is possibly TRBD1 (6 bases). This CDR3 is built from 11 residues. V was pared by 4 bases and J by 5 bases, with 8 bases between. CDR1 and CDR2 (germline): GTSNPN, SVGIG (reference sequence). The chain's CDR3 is CAWTGEETQYF. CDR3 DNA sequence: TGTGCCTGGACAGGGGAGGAGACCCAGTACTTC. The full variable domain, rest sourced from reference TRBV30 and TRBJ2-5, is SQTIHQWPATLVQPVGSPLSLECTVEGTSNPNLYWYRQAAGRGLQLLFYSVGIGQISSEVPQNLSASRPQDRQFILSSKKLLLSDSGFYLCAWTGEETQYFGPGTRLLVL.

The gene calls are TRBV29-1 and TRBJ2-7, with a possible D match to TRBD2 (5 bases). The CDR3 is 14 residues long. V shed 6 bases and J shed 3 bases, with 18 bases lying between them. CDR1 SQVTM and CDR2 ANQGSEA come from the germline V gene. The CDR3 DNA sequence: TGCAGCGTCCTAGGTGGAGGACGGTACTACGAGCAGTACTTC. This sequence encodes CSVLGGGRYYEQYF.

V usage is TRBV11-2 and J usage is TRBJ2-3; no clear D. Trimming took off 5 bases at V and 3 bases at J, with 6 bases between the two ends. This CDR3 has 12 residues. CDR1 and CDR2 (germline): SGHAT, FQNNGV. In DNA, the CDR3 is TGTGCCAGCAGCCGAATAACAGATACGCAGTATTTT. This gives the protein CASSRITDTQYF.

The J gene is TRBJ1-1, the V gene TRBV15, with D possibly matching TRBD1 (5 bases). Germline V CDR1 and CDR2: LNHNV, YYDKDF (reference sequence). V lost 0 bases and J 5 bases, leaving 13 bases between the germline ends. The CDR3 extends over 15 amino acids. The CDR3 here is CATSRDHRKETEAFF. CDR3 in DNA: TGTGCCACCAGCAGAGATCACAGGAAAGAGACTGAAGCTTTCTTT.

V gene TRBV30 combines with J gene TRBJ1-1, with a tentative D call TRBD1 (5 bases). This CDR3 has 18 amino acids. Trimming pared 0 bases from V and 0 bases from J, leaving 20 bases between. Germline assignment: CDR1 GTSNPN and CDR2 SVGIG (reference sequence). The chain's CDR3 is CAWSVPWPKGQMNTEAFF. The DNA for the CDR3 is TGTGCCTGGAGTGTACCGTGGCCGAAGGGGCAAATGAACACTGAAGCTTTCTTT. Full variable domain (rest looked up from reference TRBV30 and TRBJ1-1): SQTIHQWPATLVQPVGSPLSLECTVEGTSNPNLYWYRQAAGRGLQLLFYSVGIGQISSEVPQNLSASRPQDRQFILSSKKLLLSDSGFYLCAWSVPWPKGQMNTEAFFGQGTRLTVV.

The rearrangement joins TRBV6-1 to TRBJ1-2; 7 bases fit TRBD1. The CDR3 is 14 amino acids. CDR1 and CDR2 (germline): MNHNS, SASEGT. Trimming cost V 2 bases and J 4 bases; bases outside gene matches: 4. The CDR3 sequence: CASSEQGTVYGYTF. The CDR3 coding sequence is TGTGCCAGCAGTGAACAAGGGACAGTCTATGGCTACACCTTC.

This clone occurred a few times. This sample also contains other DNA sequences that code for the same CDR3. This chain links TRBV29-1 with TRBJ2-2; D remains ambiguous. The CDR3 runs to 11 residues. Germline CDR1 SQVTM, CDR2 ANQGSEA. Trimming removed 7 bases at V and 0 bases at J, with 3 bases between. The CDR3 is CSASNTGELFF. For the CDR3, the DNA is TGCAGCGCATCGAACACCGGGGAGCTGTTTTTT.

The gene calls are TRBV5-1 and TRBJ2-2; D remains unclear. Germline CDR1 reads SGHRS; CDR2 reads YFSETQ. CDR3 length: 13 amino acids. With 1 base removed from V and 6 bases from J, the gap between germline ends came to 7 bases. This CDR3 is CASSLIISGELFF. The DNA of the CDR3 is TGCGCCAGCAGCTTGATTATATCCGGGGAGCTGTTTTTT.

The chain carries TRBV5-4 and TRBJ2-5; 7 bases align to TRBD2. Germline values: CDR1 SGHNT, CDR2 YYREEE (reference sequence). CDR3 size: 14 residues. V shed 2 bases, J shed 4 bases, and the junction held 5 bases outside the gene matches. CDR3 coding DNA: TGTGCCAGCAGCTTCGGAGCGGGGAGAGAGACCCAGTACTTC. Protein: CASSFGAGRETQYF.

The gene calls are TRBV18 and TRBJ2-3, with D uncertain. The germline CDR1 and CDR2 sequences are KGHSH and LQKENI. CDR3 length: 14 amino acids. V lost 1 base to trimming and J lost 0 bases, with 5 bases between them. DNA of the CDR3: TGTGCCAGCTCACCACGGTCTAGCACAGATACGCAGTATTTT. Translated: CASSPRSSTDTQYF. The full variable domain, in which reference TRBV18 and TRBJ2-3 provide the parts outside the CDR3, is NAGVMQNPRHLVRRRGQEARLRCSPMKGHSHVYWYRQLPEEGLKFMVYLQKENIIDESGMPKERFSAEFPKEGPSILRIQQVVRGDSAAYFCASSPRSSTDTQYFGPGTRLTVL.

The CDR3, as DNA: TGTGCCAGCATTAACACCCCAGGACGTAGCACAGATACGCAGTATTTT. This gives the protein CASINTPGRSTDTQYF. The V gene is TRBV7-9, the J gene TRBJ2-3; D gene uncertain. CDR3 length equals 16 residues. Trimming shortened V by 7 bases and J by 0 bases, and 17 bases separated the two germline ends. Germline CDR1 reads SEHNR; CDR2 reads FQNEAQ (reference sequence).

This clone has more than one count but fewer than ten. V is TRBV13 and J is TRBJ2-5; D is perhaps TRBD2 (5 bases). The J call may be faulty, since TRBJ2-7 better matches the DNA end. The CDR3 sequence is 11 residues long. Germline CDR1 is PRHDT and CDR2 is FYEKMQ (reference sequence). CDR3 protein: CASRRGYEQYF. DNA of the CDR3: TGTGCCAGCAGAAGAGGGTACGAGCAGTACTTC.

The CDR3 here is CASSTPPEGSTDTQYF. CDR3 coding DNA: TGCGCCAGCAGCACCCCGCCAGAGGGGAGCACAGATACGCAGTATTTT. The chain has TRBV23-1 and TRBJ2-3; D assignment may be TRBD1 or TRBD2 (5 bases each). TRBV23-1 is an ORF, with its function uncertain. The ends were cut back, 6 bases at V and 0 bases at J, with 16 bases in the middle. CDR3 length equals 16 residues.

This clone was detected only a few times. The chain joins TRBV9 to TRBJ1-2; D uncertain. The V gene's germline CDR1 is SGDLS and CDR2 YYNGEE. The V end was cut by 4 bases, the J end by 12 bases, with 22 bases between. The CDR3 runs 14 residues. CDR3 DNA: TGTGCCAGCAGCCCCAGAGCGGACCAGGTTGAACACACCTTC. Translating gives CASSPRADQVEHTF.

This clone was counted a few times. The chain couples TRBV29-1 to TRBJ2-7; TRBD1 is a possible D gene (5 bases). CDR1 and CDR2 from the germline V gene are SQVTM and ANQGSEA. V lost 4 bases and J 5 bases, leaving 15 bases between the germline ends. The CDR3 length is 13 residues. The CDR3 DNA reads TGCAGCGTTGGTAACAGGCTTGGCGACGAGCAGTACTTC. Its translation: CSVGNRLGDEQYF.

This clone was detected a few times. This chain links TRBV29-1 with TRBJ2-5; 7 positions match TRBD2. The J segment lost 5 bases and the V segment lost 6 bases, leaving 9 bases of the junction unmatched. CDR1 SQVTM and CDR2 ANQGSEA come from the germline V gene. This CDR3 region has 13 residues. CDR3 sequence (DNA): TGCAGCGTGGGAATGGGGCGGGAGGAGACCCAGTACTTC. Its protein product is CSVGMGREETQYF. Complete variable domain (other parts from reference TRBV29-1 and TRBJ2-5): SAVISQKPSRDICQRGTSLTIQCQVDSQVTMMFWYRQQPGQSLTLIATANQGSEATYESGFVIDKFPISRPNLTFSTLTVSNMSPEDSSIYLCSVGMGREETQYFGPGTRLLVL.

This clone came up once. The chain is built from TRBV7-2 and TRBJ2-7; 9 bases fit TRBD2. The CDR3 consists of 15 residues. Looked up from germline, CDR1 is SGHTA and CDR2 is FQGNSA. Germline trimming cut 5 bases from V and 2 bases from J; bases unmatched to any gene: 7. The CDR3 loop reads CASSIERGAAYEQYF. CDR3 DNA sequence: TGTGCCAGCAGCATCGAGCGGGGGGCAGCCTACGAGCAGTACTTC.

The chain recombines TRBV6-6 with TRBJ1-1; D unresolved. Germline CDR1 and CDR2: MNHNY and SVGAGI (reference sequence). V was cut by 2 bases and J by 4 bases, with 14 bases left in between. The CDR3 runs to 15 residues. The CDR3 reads CASSYDLGLGTEAFF. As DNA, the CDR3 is TGTGCCAGCAGTTACGATTTAGGGTTAGGCACTGAAGCTTTCTTT.

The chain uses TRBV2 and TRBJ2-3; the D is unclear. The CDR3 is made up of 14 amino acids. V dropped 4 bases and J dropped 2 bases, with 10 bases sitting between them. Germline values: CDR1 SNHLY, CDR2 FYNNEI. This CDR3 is CASSVRRPTDTQYF. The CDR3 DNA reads TGTGCCAGCAGTGTCAGACGGCCCACAGATACGCAGTATTTT. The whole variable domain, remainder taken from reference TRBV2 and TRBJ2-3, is EPEVTQTPSHQVTQMGQEVILRCVPISNHLYFYWYRQILGQKVEFLVSFYNNEISEKSEIFDDQFSVERPDGSNFTLKIRSTKLEDSAMYFCASSVRRPTDTQYFGPGTRLTVL.

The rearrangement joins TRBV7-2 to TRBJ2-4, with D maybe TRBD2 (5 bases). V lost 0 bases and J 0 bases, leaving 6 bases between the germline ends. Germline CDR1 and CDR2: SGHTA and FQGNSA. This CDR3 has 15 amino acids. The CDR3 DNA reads TGTGCCAGCAGCTTAGCGGCGGGAGCCAAAAACATTCAGTACTTC. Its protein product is CASSLAAGAKNIQYF. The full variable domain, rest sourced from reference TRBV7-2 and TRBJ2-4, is GAGVSQSPSNKVTEKGKDVELRCDPISGHTALYWYRQSLGQGLEFLIYFQGNSAPDKSGLPSDRFSAERTGGSVSTLTIQRTQQEDSAVYLCASSLAAGAKNIQYFGAGTRLSVL.

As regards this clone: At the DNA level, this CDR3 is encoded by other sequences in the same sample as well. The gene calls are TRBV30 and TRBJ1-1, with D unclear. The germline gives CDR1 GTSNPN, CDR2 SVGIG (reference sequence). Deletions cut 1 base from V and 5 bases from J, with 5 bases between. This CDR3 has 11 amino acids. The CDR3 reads CAWSGRTEAFF. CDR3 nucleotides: TGTGCCTGGAGTGGAAGGACTGAAGCTTTCTTT.

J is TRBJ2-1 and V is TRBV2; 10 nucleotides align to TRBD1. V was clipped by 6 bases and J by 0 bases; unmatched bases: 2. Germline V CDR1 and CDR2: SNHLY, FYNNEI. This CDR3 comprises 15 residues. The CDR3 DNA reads TGTGCCAGCAGAGGACAGGGGGGCTCCTACAATGAGCAGTTCTTC. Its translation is CASRGQGGSYNEQFF.

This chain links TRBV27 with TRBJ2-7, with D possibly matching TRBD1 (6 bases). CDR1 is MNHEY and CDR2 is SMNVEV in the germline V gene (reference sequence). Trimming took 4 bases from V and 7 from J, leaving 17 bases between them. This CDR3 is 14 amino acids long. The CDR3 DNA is TGTGCCAGCAGTTCTTCCGGGACAAAAAGGGAGCAGTACTTC. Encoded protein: CASSSSGTKREQYF.

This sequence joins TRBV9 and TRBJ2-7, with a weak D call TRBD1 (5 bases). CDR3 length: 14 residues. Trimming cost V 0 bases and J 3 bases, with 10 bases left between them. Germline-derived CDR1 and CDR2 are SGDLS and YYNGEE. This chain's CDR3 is CASSVDVGHYEQYF. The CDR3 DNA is TGTGCCAGCAGCGTAGACGTCGGACACTACGAGCAGTACTTC.

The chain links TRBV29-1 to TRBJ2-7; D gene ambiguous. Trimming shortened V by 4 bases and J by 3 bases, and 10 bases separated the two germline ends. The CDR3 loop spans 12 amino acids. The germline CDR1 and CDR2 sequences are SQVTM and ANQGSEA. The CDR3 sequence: CSVVWPDYEQYF. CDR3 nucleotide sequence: TGCAGCGTTGTATGGCCAGACTACGAGCAGTACTTC.

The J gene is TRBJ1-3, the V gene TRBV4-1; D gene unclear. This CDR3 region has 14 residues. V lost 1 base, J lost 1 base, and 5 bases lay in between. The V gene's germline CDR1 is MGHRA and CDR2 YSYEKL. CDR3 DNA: TGCGCCAGCAGCCAAGCTCGGTCTGGAAACACCATATATTTT. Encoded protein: CASSQARSGNTIYF.

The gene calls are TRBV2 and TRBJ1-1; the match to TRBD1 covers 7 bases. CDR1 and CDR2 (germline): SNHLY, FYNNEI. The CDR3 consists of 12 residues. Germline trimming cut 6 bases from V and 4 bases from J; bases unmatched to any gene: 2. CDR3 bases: TGTGCCAGCAGGACAGGGATCACTGAAGCTTTCTTT. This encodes CASRTGITEAFF. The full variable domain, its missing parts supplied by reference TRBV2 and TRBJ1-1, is EPEVTQTPSHQVTQMGQEVILRCVPISNHLYFYWYRQILGQKVEFLVSFYNNEISEKSEIFDDQFSVERPDGSNFTLKIRSTKLEDSAMYFCASRTGITEAFFGQGTRLTVV.

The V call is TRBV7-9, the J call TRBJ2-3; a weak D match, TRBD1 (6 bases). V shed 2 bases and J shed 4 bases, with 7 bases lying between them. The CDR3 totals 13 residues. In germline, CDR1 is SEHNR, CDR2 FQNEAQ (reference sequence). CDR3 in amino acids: CASSLQGPDTQYF. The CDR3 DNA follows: TGTGCCAGCAGCTTACAGGGGCCAGATACGCAGTATTTT.

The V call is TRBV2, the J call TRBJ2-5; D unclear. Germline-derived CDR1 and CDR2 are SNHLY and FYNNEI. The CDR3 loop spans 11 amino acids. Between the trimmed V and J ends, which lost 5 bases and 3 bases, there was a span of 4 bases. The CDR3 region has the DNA TGTGCCAGCAGTTTAGAAGAGACCCAGTACTTC. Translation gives CASSLEETQYF.